The clone carrying this T cell receptor (beta chain) appeared once. CDR1 and CDR2 (germline): SGHTA, FQGNSA. The CDR3 runs to 12 residues. V was pared by 4 bases and J by 3 bases, with 3 bases between. These data are taken from a study of blood T cell repertoires in COVID-19. Study in general: Sources were T cells, B-cell-depleted T cells, or PBMCs; the material itself was cDNA or gDNA.

The authors' processing: Nucleated cell number was recorded as an estimate derived from reference gene primer amplification. Some clones are missing from TCRdb's copy, which holds only in-frame ones; the method was immunoSEQ multiplex PCR. For V, J and clone size, that table is used; D and trimming come from the DNA. The table has 200,000 to 250,000 clones, 85% seen once. Patients from Seattle were sampled longitudinally, starting during active infection. This TCR derives from a woman aged 70-85 years with COVID-19, enrolled during active disease. The chain uses TRBV7-2 and TRBJ2-2, with D uncertain. The sample was peripheral blood. The CDR3: CASSSYTGELFF. CDR3 nucleotides: TGTGCCAGCAGCTCATACACCGGGGAGCTGTTTTTT. The full variable domain, completed using reference TRBV7-2 and TRBJ2-2, is GAGVSQSPSNKVTEKGKDVELRCDPISGHTALYWYRQSLGQGLEFLIYFQGNSAPDKSGLPSDRFSAERTGGSVSTLTIQRTQQEDSAVYLCASSSYTGELFFGEGSRLTVL.